This T cell receptor (beta chain) was sequenced in a study of identical twins (TCRdb year 2016). Study-wide context: To test whether fetal clonotypes persist, this study deep-sequenced TCR alpha and beta repertoires from monozygotic twins, from unrelated adults of various ages, and from cord blood. To rule out contamination, the twin experiments were replicated at different times with different library preparation protocols.

Overall results and qualifications from the work: Compared with coincidental sharing between unrelated individuals, an excess of low generation-probability sequences was observed among out-of-frame TCR alpha sequences shared between twins. Excess twin sharing in beta out-of-frame sequences was weaker because fewer shared sequences lowered the signal-to-noise ratio. Out-of-frame TCR alpha sharing in monozygotic twins was systematically underestimated by recombination models, whereas sharing between unrelated individuals was in agreement with the recombination models. Invariant T cells such as MAIT and iNKT could partly confound zero-insertion analyses, although diverse VJ usage argued against such confounding for most clonotypes. Fewer insertions were carried by abundant cord blood beta clonotypes; a weaker similar trend was observed in young adult naive repertoires, while no such trend was observed in memory repertoires. Because the same donors could not be followed over many years, the conclusions depended on cross-sectional statistical analysis.

This clonotype was counted only a few times. Its target antigen remains unknown. Within one base of it there is no much larger clone, and no base qualities were kept. The library was generated by 5' RACE. Instrument used: Illumina HiSeq 2000. A universal primer binding site was introduced by template switching, and a unique molecular identifier was present in the final cDNA, enabling accurate counting of TCR cDNA molecules. Specific primers in the conserved constant-segment region were used to synthesize first-strand cDNA for the TCR alpha and beta chains. To control for contamination, every cDNA library carried two barcodes: a SMART-Mk sample barcode plus Illumina barcodes. TruSeq adapter sequences along with Illumina sample barcodes were introduced in two successive PCR steps. TCR alpha and beta cDNA libraries were sequenced on the Illumina HiSeq platform with custom primers. The authors' pipeline ran thus. MiGEC processed the raw reads to extract unique molecular identifiers, while MiXCR was used to determine the CDR3 positions. Recombination models were inferred per individual with the repgenHMM and IGoR tools using an EM algorithm. Shared clonotypes were analyzed with the tcR package in R, and sharing was normalized by the product of cloneset sizes. To study raw recombination without the effects of thymic and clonal selection, out-of-frame nonproductive sequences were analyzed. The public reads were reanalyzed by TCRdb: fastp trimming at Q25, MiXCR alignment, in-frame beta chains only. Rows with one shared CDR3 protein collapse into an entry with the most common genes and DNA. The V and J calls shown here were made by TCRdb, not taken from the authors' results. The table for this sample lists 350,000 to 400,000 distinct CDR3 sequences; roughly 10% of them were counted only once. Of the sample, around 8.6% is held by the ten largest clones.

For CDR1 and CDR2, the germline V gene lists MNHNS and SASEGT. Spanning cysteine to phenylalanine, the CDR3 consists of 10 amino acids. Of all the DNA, just the CDR3 is kept, 30 bases in frame from base 1. Relative to germline, V is 10 bases shorter and J is 5 bases shorter, with 8 bases between their ends. Every donor in the study was a healthy Caucasian. The researchers also sequenced three unrelated adults who were not twins: a male aged 18 to 30, a male aged 50 to 60, and a female aged 50 to 60. Miltenyi CD45RO+ enrichment and human naive T-cell isolation kits were used to isolate memory (CD45RO+) and naive T cells from PBMC.

The source is a woman between 45 and 65 years old in good health. This sequence uses TRBV6-1 and TRBJ2-5; TRBD1 is perhaps the D gene, given 5 matching bases. The sequenced material came from naive T cells sorted from blood. The cell subset or site label, read with the paper, signifies: cells isolated with a human naive T-cell isolation kit. At the DNA level, the sequence is TGTGCCATTGGGGCTGAGACCCAGTACTTC. This gives the protein CAIGAETQYF.